These 27 T cell receptor beta chains came from one sample sequenced in a study of blood T cell repertoires in COVID-19. The assay was immunoSEQ multiplex PCR, and TCRdb's table has in-frame clones only and misses some. Of roughly 290,000 clones in the sample, about 80% are singletons; the top ten hold roughly 14%. Sequencing was done on a sample of peripheral blood. The receptors derive from a person in their 70s with COVID-19, enrolled during active disease.

This chain joins TRBV5-4 and TRBJ2-5, with 10 positions matching TRBD2. The CDR3 length is 14 residues. V was clipped by 7 bases and J by 6 bases; unmatched bases: 9. Germline V lookup: CDR1 SGHNT, CDR2 YYREEE (reference sequence). CDR3 amino acids: CASFSGGGQKTQYF. In DNA, the CDR3 is TGTGCCAGCTTCAGCGGGGGGGGTCAAAAGACCCAGTACTTC.

The chain has TRBV15 and TRBJ2-5, with 7 bases matching TRBD2. The CDR3 contains 19 residues. J gave up 2 bases and V 1 base, and 16 bases lay outside the gene matches. CDR1 and CDR2 (germline): LNHNV, YYDKDF (reference sequence). Here the CDR3 reads CATSRGLAGSPTSQETQYF. The CDR3 DNA follows: TGTGCCACCAGCAGAGGACTAGCAGGCTCACCCACATCTCAAGAGACCCAGTACTTC.

This chain uses TRBV18 with TRBJ2-7; 9 bases agree with TRBD2. J gave up 5 bases and V 5 bases, and 7 bases lay outside the gene matches. The CDR3 has 14 amino acids. The germline gives CDR1 KGHSH, CDR2 LQKENI. Here the CDR3 reads CASSVSGRADEQYF. The CDR3 DNA sequence: TGTGCCAGCTCAGTTAGCGGGAGAGCCGACGAGCAGTACTTC. Filled out from reference TRBV18 and TRBJ2-7, the complete variable domain reads NAGVMQNPRHLVRRRGQEARLRCSPMKGHSHVYWYRQLPEEGLKFMVYLQKENIIDESGMPKERFSAEFPKEGPSILRIQQVVRGDSAAYFCASSVSGRADEQYFGPGTRLTVT.

This clone was recorded only once. The chain uses TRBV28 and TRBJ2-5; 10 positions agree with TRBD1. Germline V gene data show CDR1 as MDHEN and CDR2 as SYDVKM. Trimming cost V 6 bases and J 2 bases; bases outside gene matches: 3. There are 14 residues in the CDR3. This chain's CDR3 is CASRDRGVQETQYF. The CDR3 DNA follows: TGTGCCAGCAGGGACAGGGGGGTTCAAGAGACCCAGTACTTC. Variable domain in full (rest from reference TRBV28 and TRBJ2-5): DVKVTQSSRYLVKRTGEKVFLECVQDMDHENMFWYRQDPGLGLRLIYFSYDVKMKEKGDIPEGYSVSREKKERFSLILESASTNQTSMYLCASRDRGVQETQYFGPGTRLLVL.

This clone showed up just a few times. This chain joins TRBV29-1 and TRBJ2-3; 7 bases map to TRBD1. V lost 2 bases and J lost 4; bases outside the gene matches: 0. CDR3 length: 12 residues. Looked up from germline, CDR1 is SQVTM and CDR2 is ANQGSEA. The CDR3 DNA sequence: TGCAGCGTTGAACAGGGGGCAGATACGCAGTATTTT. Translated: CSVEQGADTQYF.

The gene calls are TRBV29-1 and TRBJ2-7; possible D gene TRBD2, 6 bases. Germline values: CDR1 SQVTM, CDR2 ANQGSEA. CDR3 size: 14 residues. The V end lost 4 bases, the J end lost 6 bases, and 19 bases lay between the germline ends. CDR3 DNA sequence: TGCAGCGTTGTGGGAACTTCGGGGGTATCCGAGCAGTACTTC. It is translated as CSVVGTSGVSEQYF.

The V and J genes are TRBV4-3 and TRBJ2-7; 12 bases are shared with TRBD1. The CDR3 runs to 17 residues. The V and J ends lost 1 base and 4 bases, in that order; junction bases with no gene match: 8. Germline V lookup: CDR1 LGHNA, CDR2 YSLEER. The CDR3 DNA sequence: TGCGCCAGCAGCCAAGGTATGGGACAGGGGGCGAGTTACGAGCAGTACTTC. Amino acid sequence: CASSQGMGQGASYEQYF.

This chain links TRBV6-1 with TRBJ1-5; 8 bases map to TRBD1. CDR1 is MNHNS and CDR2 is SASEGT in the germline V gene. V gave up 5 bases and J gave up 5 bases; unmatched junction bases: 2. There are 13 residues in the CDR3. The CDR3 sequence: CASSRTGHQPQHF. The CDR3 DNA reads TGTGCCAGCAGTCGGACAGGGCATCAGCCCCAGCATTTT.

The chain links TRBV2 to TRBJ1-1; TRBD1 might be the D (6 bases). Germline values: CDR1 SNHLY, CDR2 FYNNEI. Trimming pared 4 bases from V and 1 base from J, leaving 22 bases between. The CDR3 contains 18 residues. CDR3 in amino acids: CASSARVAGGGSNTEAFF. For the CDR3, the DNA is TGTGCCAGCAGTGCTCGGGTGGCCGGTGGGGGCTCGAACACTGAAGCTTTCTTT.

This clone was seen only once. The V gene is TRBV11-3, the J gene TRBJ2-3, with a possible D match to TRBD1 (5 bases). V was clipped by 2 bases and J by 5 bases, with 8 bases between them. CDR1 SGHNT and CDR2 YENEEA come from the germline V gene. This CDR3 is 13 amino acids long. The CDR3 DNA sequence: TGTGCCAGCAGCTTAAGACAGCTAGATACGCAGTATTTT. Translated, it gives CASSLRQLDTQYF.

This clone is a singleton in its sample. The CDR3 coding sequence is TGTGCCAGCAGCTTGGGACTAGCGGGAGGGCGGGCCTACGAGCAGTACTTC. Translated: CASSLGLAGGRAYEQYF. V is TRBV7-2 and J is TRBJ2-7; 16 bases match TRBD2. This CDR3 contains 17 residues. V gave up 3 bases and J gave up 2 bases; unmatched junction bases: 4. The germline CDR1 and CDR2 sequences are SGHTA and FQGNSA.

This clone was observed many times. The chain links TRBV6-1 to TRBJ1-6; TRBD1 aligns across 9 bases. The CDR3 sequence is 17 residues long. CDR1 and CDR2 (germline): MNHNS, SASEGT. Losses at the gene ends were 4 bases for V and 7 bases for J; bases not matched to a gene: 11. CDR3 DNA sequence: TGTGCCAGCAGTGCCCAACGGGCGGGACAGGGAAATTCACCCCTCCACTTT. Its protein product is CASSAQRAGQGNSPLHF.

This clone came up once. This chain connects TRBV4-1 to TRBJ2-1, with TRBD2 matching over 7 bases. The CDR3 extends over 12 amino acids. Germline CDR1 MGHRA, CDR2 YSYEKL. The V segment lost 3 bases and the J segment 9 bases; nucleotides outside the gene matches: 2. The CDR3: CASSHGGGEQFF. DNA for the CDR3: TGCGCCAGCAGCCACGGCGGGGGTGAGCAGTTCTTC.

The chain is built from TRBV10-2 and TRBJ2-7; D gene unclear. Trimming stripped 4 bases from V and 6 bases from J, with 16 bases between. The CDR3 is 14 amino acids. Germline lookup yields CDR1 WSHSY and CDR2 SAAADI. The CDR3 region has the DNA TGCGCCAGCAGTGTAGGCGGTGTGGCGGTCGAGCAGTACTTC. Translating it yields CASSVGGVAVEQYF.

The rearrangement joins TRBV7-6 to TRBJ2-1, with 11 positions matching TRBD2. V was clipped by 1 base and J by 8 bases; unmatched bases: 10. The CDR3 loop spans 17 amino acids. Germline values: CDR1 SGHVS, CDR2 FNYEAQ. The CDR3 nucleotides are TGTGCCAGCAGCTTAGTTAGCGGGGGGGCCTGGTCCCATGAGCAGTTCTTC. It codes for CASSLVSGGAWSHEQFF.

About this clone itself: Possible read error: a much larger clone is one base away. Additional DNA sequences in this sample encode the identical CDR3. The chain combines TRBV27 with TRBJ2-7; a weak D match, TRBD1 (6 bases). Germline CDR1 is MNHEY and CDR2 is SMNVEV (reference sequence). This CDR3 comprises 15 residues. The CDR3 DNA reads TGTGCCAGTTCTGGACCAGGACAGATATTATACGAACAGTACTTC. Its protein product is CASSGPGQILYEQYF.

J is TRBJ2-1 and V is TRBV11-2, with D hard to call. The germline V and J ends were trimmed by 4 bases and 4 bases, with 8 bases remaining between them. There are 13 residues in the CDR3. CDR1 SGHAT and CDR2 FQNNGV come from the germline V gene. The DNA for the CDR3 is TGTGCCAGCAGCTCGATAGTTTACAATGAGCAGTTCTTC. Protein: CASSSIVYNEQFF.

The sample holds one count of this clone. The V gene is TRBV19, the J gene TRBJ2-3, with D possibly matching TRBD2 (5 bases). V was cut by 5 bases and J by 0 bases, with 9 bases left in between. Germline CDR1 reads LNHDA; CDR2 reads SQIVND (reference sequence). The CDR3 length is 14 residues. Here the CDR3 DNA reads TGTGCCAGTAGTCCTCGCGGGAGCACAGATACGCAGTATTTT. Amino acid sequence: CASSPRGSTDTQYF. Full variable domain (remainder filled in from reference TRBV19 and TRBJ2-3): DGGITQSPKYLFRKEGQNVTLSCEQNLNHDAMYWYRQDPGQGLRLIYYSQIVNDFQKGDIAEGYSVSREKKESFPLTVTSAQKNPTAFYLCASSPRGSTDTQYFGPGTRLTVL.

This chain uses TRBV5-8 with TRBJ2-1; perhaps TRBD1 as D (6 bases). The V gene lost 4 bases and the J gene lost 1 base, with 12 bases spanning the gap. The CDR3 has 15 residues. From germline, CDR1 is SGHTS and CDR2 YDEGEE. CDR3 coding DNA: TGTGCCAGCAGCCCGACAGGTTCTTCCTACAATGAGCAGTTCTTC. It codes for CASSPTGSSYNEQFF.

The chain links TRBV7-3 to TRBJ2-1, with 7 bases identical to TRBD2. Per the germline V gene, CDR1 is SGHTA and CDR2 is FQGTGA. The CDR3 totals 17 residues. V shed 5 bases, J shed 8 bases, and the junction held 18 bases outside the gene matches. CDR3 region: CASSLSGTDRGVDEQFF. DNA of the CDR3: TGTGCCAGCAGCCTCTCAGGGACGGATCGGGGGGTGGATGAGCAGTTCTTC.

This clone has only a few counts. This CDR3 is also generated by other DNA sequences in the sample. The V and J genes are TRBV3-1 (or the pseudogene TRBV3-2) and TRBJ1-6; unclear D gene. This CDR3 contains 13 residues. CDR1 and CDR2 from the germline V gene are LGHDT and YNNKEL (reference sequence). Trimming removed 0 bases from V and 9 bases from J, with 6 bases in between. This CDR3 is CASSQDLGSPLHF. The CDR3 DNA reads as TGTGCCAGCAGCCAAGATCTAGGTTCACCCCTCCACTTT.

The chain recombines TRBV9 with TRBJ2-1, with D possibly matching TRBD2 (5 bases). Trimming took off 2 bases at V and 10 bases at J, with 16 bases between the two ends. CDR3 length: 14 residues. Germline V gene lookup returns CDR1 SGDLS and CDR2 YYNGEE. The CDR3 is CASSVAYSTGEQFF. DNA for the CDR3: TGTGCCAGCAGCGTGGCGTATTCGACGGGAGAGCAGTTCTTC.

V usage is TRBV7-3 and J usage is TRBJ2-7, with 9 bases matching TRBD1. From germline, CDR1 is SGHTA and CDR2 FQGTGA. V gave up 1 base and J gave up 6 bases; unmatched junction bases: 4. CDR3 length: 14 amino acids. The CDR3 reads CASSLRGQGSEQYF. The DNA of the CDR3 is TGTGCCAGCAGCTTAAGGGGACAGGGCTCCGAGCAGTACTTC.

The chain employs TRBV4-3 and TRBJ2-1, with 9 bases fitting TRBD1. Per the germline V gene, CDR1 is LGHNA and CDR2 is YSLEER. Trimming at V came to 5 bases and at J to 6 bases, leaving 5 bases not matched to a gene. The CDR3 extends over 14 amino acids. CDR3 protein: CASSVGQGPNEQFF. The CDR3 region has the DNA TGCGCCAGCAGCGTGGGACAGGGTCCCAATGAGCAGTTCTTC.

The CDR3, as DNA: TGTGCCAGCTCACCACCGACCAGGGATGGCTACACCTTC. It encodes CASSPPTRDGYTF. V usage is TRBV18 and J usage is TRBJ1-2, with D tentatively TRBD1 (5 bases). With 0 bases removed from V and 6 bases from J, the gap between germline ends came to 8 bases. CDR3 size: 13 residues. Germline assignment: CDR1 KGHSH and CDR2 LQKENI.

J is TRBJ2-1 and V is TRBV28; 11 positions agree with TRBD1. The ends lost 5 bases at V and 9 bases at J; junction bases unmatched: 12. CDR3 length: 16 residues. Looked up from germline, CDR1 is MDHEN and CDR2 is SYDVKM. In DNA form, the CDR3 reads TGTGCCAGCAGTACGATCCGGACAGGGGGCTTGGTTGAGCAGTTCTTC. Protein product: CASSTIRTGGLVEQFF.

This chain links TRBV27 with TRBJ1-2; D not resolved. The CDR3 runs 13 residues. V lost 6 bases and J 6 bases, leaving 14 bases between the germline ends. CDR1 is MNHEY, CDR2 SMNVEV, per germline (reference sequence). Here the CDR3 reads CASSFRNGDGYTF. The CDR3 coding sequence is TGTGCCAGCAGCTTCCGCAACGGGGATGGCTACACCTTC.